The rows below give T cell receptor beta chains drawn from one sample of a study of blood T cell repertoires in COVID-19. The method was immunoSEQ multiplex PCR; TCRdb's version includes in-frame clones alone and lacks a portion of them. Of 150,000 to 200,000 clones detected, more than 60% appear once; the ten largest clones hold 2.8%. The sample was peripheral blood. These receptors all come from a man aged 65 to 85 with acute or convalescent COVID-19. Both conserved end residues are part of each CDR3. The D gene is left open where the match is weak.

v_call d_call cdr3_aa
TRBV6-5 - CASSYRSGGNTEAFF
TRBV4-2 TRBD2 CASSQDGLGNYEQYF
TRBV24-1 TRBD2 CATSGSSGSNPYEQYF
TRBV9 TRBD2 CASSVQSGKETQYF
TRBV28 - CASSLVEVYSPLHF
TRBV28 - CASSTYTGELFF
TRBV5-1 TRBD2 CASSSIGGRVTGNEQFF
TRBV5-1 - CASSLADENSPLHF
TRBV4-2 - CASSQGIGDSPLHF
TRBV15 TRBD1 CATARDRVSPRAFF
TRBV5-1 TRBD2 CASSPSGRAVDEQFF
TRBV11-3 - CASSFTGSVYEQYF
TRBV2 - CASSEDRNTIYF
TRBV18 TRBD1 CASSPTGQGDGYTF
TRBV27 TRBD2 CASSSTSGSYTGELFF
TRBV11-2 TRBD2 CASSLGGLASYEQYF
TRBV2 TRBD1 CASRSDRESPLHF